This note documents a single TCR beta chain sequence. Antigen unknown. Assay used: immunoSEQ multiplex PCR; TCRdb lists only in-frame clones, some missing. Among around 650,000 clones, roughly 96% were seen once, and the ten largest hold roughly 0.1%. This entry belongs to a study of shared clonotypes between healthy human individuals. Overall study findings and caveats: Large sequencing depth failed to make sorted-subset sequencing complete, rarefaction showed.

The CDR3 covers 14 residues. V gave up 7 bases and J gave up 3 bases, with 19 bases separating them. CDR1 is SQVTM and CDR2 is ANQGSEA in the germline V gene. Terminally differentiated effector memory CD45RA+ cells were left out of the naive CD8 fraction, which was CD45RO-negative and positively selected for CCR7. Material: naive CD8+ T cells sorted from blood. The sequence was obtained from a woman in her 30s in good health. This chain joins TRBV29-1 and TRBJ2-7; TRBD1 might be the D (5 bases). CDR3 sequence (DNA): TGCAGCGCTACGCTCCTCGACAGCGACTACGAGCAGTACTTC. Protein sequence: CSATLLDSDYEQYF.